In its sample, the clone carrying this T cell receptor beta chain was seen a few times. This record belongs to a study of spatial heterogeneity in lung cancer. Time point reported: blood at routine non-recurrence follow-up after resection. No cell sorting; template was whole RNA from tumor, lung tissue or PBMC. The CDR3 is 14 amino acids. After removal of 4 bases from V and 4 bases from J, the junction contained 7 bases not matched to a gene. CDR1 SGHRS and CDR2 YFSETQ come from the germline V gene. Each TCR cDNA molecule carried a unique molecular identifier. TCRdb reprocessed the 5' RACE reads via MiXCR and lists one record per CDR3 protein. This sample has some 110,000 distinct CDR3 sequences; 12% occur once, and the top ten carry roughly 15%.

This rearrangement joins TRBV5-1 to TRBJ1-1; 7 bases line up with TRBD1. The sequence came from a male donor with early-stage non-small cell lung cancer. The sequenced sample was PBMCs, obtained at follow-up. DNA for the CDR3: TGCGCCAGCAGCGAATACAGGGGAAGCACTGAAGCTTTCTTT. Translating gives CASSEYRGSTEAFF.